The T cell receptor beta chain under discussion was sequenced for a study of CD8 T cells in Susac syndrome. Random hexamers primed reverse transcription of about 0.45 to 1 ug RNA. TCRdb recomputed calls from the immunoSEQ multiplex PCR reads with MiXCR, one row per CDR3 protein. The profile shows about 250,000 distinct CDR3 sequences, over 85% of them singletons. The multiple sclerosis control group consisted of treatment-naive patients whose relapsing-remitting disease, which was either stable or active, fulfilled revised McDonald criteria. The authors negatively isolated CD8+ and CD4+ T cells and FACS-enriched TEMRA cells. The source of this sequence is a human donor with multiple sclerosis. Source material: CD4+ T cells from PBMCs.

CDR3 loop: CASSWRGRSANEKLFF. The CDR3 DNA is TGCGCCAGCAGCTGGAGGGGACGGAGCGCTAATGAAAAACTGTTTTTT. The rearrangement links TRBV5-1 to TRBJ1-4; D might be TRBD1 (5 bases). CDR1 and CDR2 from the germline V gene are SGHRS and YFSETQ. This CDR3 is 16 amino acids long. V was trimmed by 3 bases and J by 3 bases, leaving 15 bases between them.